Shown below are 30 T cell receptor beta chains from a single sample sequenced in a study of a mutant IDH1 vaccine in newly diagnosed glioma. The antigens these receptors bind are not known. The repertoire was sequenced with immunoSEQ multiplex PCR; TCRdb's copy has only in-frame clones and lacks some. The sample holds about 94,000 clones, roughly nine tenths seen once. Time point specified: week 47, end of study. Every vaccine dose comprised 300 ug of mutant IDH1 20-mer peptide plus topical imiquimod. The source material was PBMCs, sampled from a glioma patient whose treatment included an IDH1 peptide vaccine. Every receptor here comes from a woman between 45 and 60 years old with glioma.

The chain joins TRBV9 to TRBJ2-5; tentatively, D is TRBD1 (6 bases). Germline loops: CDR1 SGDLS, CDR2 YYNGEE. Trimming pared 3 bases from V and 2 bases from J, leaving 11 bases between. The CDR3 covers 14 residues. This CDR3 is CASSAQGLQETQYF. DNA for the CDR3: TGTGCCAGCAGCGCTCAGGGGCTACAAGAGACCCAGTACTTC.

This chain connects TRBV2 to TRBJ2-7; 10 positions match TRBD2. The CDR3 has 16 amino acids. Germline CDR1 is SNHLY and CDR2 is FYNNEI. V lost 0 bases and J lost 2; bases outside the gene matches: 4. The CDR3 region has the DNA TGTGCCAGCAGTGAAGCGGGACTAGCGCTTACCTACGAGCAGTACTTC. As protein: CASSEAGLALTYEQYF. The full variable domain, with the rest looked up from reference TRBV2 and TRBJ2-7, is EPEVTQTPSHQVTQMGQEVILRCVPISNHLYFYWYRQILGQKVEFLVSFYNNEISEKSEIFDDQFSVERPDGSNFTLKIRSTKLEDSAMYFCASSEAGLALTYEQYFGPGTRLTVT.

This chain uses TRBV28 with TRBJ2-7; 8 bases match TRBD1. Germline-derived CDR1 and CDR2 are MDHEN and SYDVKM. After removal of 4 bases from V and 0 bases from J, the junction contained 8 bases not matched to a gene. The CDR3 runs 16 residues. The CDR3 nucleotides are TGTGCCAGCAGTTACCTGGGACAGGACAGCTCCTACGAGCAGTACTTC. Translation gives CASSYLGQDSSYEQYF.

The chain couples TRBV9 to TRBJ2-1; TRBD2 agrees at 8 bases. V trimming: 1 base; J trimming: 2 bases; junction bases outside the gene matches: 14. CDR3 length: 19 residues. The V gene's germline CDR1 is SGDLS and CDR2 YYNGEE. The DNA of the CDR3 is TGTGCCAGCAGCGTACGCCCGGGAGAGCGGGAGAGCACCTACAATGAGCAGTTCTTC. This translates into CASSVRPGERESTYNEQFF. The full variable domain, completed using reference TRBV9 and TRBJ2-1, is DSGVTQTPKHLITATGQRVTLRCSPRSGDLSVYWYQQSLDQGLQFLIQYYNGEERAKGNILERFSAQQFPDLHSELNLSSLELGDSALYFCASSVRPGERESTYNEQFFGPGTRLTVL.

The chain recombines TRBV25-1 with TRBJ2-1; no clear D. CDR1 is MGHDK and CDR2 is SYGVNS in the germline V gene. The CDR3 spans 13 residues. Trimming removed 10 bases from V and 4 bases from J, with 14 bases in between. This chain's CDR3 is CAIAKAGYNEQFF. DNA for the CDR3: TGTGCCATCGCCAAGGCCGGATACAATGAGCAGTTCTTC.

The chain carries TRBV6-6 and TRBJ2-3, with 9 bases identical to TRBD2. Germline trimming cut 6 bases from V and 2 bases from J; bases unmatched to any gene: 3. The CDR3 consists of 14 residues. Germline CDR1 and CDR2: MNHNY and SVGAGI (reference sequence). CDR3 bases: TGTGCCAGCAGGCTAGCGGGGACCACAGATACGCAGTATTTT. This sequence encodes CASRLAGTTDTQYF.

The CDR3 here is CASSPRQLAGSGELFF. The CDR3 bases are TGTGCCAGCAGCCCCCGCCAGCTAGCGGGCAGCGGGGAGCTGTTTTTT. The chain has TRBV7-8 and TRBJ2-2; TRBD2 agrees at 8 bases. The germline V gene has CDR1 SGHVS and CDR2 FQNEAQ. Trimming took 5 bases from V and 7 from J; bases not matched to a gene: 12. CDR3 size: 16 residues.

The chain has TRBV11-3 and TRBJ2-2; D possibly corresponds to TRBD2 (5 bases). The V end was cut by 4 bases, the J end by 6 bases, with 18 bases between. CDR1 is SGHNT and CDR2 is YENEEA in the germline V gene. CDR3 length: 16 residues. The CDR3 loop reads CASSSPASYGAGELFF. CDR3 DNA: TGTGCCAGCAGCTCTCCCGCCTCGTACGGGGCCGGGGAGCTGTTTTTT.

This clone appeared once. The CDR3 sequence is CASSQDPFPYGYTF. The CDR3 region has the DNA TGCGCCAGCAGCCAAGATCCGTTCCCATATGGCTACACCTTC. This chain uses TRBV4-1 with TRBJ1-2; D not resolved. This CDR3 has 14 amino acids. The germline V gene encodes CDR1 MGHRA and CDR2 YSYEKL. Trimming left V 0 bases short and J 5 bases short, with 10 bases between.

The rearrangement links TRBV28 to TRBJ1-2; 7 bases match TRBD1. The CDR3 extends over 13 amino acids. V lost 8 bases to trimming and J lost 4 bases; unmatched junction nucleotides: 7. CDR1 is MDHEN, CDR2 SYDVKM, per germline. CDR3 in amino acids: CASAGQQTYGYTF. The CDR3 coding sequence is TGTGCCAGCGCGGGACAGCAGACCTATGGCTACACCTTC.

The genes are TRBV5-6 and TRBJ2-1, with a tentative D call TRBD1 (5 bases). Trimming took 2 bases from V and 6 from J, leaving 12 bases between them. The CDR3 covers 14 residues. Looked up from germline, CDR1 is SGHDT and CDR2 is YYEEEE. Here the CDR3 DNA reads TGTGCCAGCAGCTTTCCTGGGGCCAGCAATGAGCAGTTCTTC. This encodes CASSFPGASNEQFF.

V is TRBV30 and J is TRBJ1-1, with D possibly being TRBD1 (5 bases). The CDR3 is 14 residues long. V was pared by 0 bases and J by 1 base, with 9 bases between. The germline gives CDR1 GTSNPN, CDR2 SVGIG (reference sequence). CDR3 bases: TGTGCCTGGAGTGTACGGACACCGAACACTGAAGCTTTCTTT. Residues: CAWSVRTPNTEAFF. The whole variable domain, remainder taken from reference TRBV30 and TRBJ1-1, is SQTIHQWPATLVQPVGSPLSLECTVEGTSNPNLYWYRQAAGRGLQLLFYSVGIGQISSEVPQNLSASRPQDRQFILSSKKLLLSDSGFYLCAWSVRTPNTEAFFGQGTRLTVV.

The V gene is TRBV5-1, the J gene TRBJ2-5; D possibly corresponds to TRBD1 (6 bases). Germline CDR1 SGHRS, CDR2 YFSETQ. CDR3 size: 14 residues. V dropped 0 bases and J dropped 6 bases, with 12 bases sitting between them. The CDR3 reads CASSLATQGQTQYF. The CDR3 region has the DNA TGCGCCAGCAGCTTGGCGACTCAGGGGCAGACCCAGTACTTC. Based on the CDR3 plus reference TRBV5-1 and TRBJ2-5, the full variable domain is KAGVTQTPRYLIKTRGQQVTLSCSPISGHRSVSWYQQTPGQGLQFLFEYFSETQRNKGNFPGRFSGRQFSNSRSEMNVSTLELGDSALYLCASSLATQGQTQYFGPGTRLLVL.

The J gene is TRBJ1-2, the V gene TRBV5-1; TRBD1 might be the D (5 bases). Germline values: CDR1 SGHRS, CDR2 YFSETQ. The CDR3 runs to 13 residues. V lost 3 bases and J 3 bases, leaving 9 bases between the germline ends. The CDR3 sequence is CASSSDTDYGYTF. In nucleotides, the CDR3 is TGCGCCAGCAGCTCGGACACCGACTATGGCTACACCTTC.

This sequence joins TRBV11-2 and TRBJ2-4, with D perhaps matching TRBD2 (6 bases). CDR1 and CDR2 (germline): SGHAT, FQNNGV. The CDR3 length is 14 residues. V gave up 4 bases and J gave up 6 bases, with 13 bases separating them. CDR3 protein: CASSSSTGGNIQYF. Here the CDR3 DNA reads TGTGCCAGCAGCTCGTCTACCGGGGGAAACATTCAGTACTTC.

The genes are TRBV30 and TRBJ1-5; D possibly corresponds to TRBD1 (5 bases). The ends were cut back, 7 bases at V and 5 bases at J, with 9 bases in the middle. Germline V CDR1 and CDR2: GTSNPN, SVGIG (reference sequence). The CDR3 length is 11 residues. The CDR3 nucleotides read TGTGCCTCAGGGAGGGATCAGCCCCAGCATTTT. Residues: CASGRDQPQHF.

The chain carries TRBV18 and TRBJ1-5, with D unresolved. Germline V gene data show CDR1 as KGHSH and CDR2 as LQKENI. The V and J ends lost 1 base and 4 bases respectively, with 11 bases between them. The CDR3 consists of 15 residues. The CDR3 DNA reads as TGTGCCAGCTCACCACAGGCAGCAATAAATCAGCCCCAGCATTTT. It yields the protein CASSPQAAINQPQHF.

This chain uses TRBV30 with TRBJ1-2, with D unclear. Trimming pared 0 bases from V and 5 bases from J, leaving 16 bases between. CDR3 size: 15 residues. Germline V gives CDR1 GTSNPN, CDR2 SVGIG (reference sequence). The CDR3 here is CAWSVLGRRTYGYTF. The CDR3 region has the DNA TGTGCCTGGAGTGTACTCGGCCGCCGAACTTATGGCTACACCTTC.

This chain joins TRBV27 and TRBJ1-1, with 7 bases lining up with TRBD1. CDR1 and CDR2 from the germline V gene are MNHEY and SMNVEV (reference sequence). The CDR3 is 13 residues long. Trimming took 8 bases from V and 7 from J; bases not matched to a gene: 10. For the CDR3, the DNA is TGTGCCAGCGCGACAGGGACACGAGTTGAAGCTTTCTTT. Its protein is CASATGTRVEAFF.

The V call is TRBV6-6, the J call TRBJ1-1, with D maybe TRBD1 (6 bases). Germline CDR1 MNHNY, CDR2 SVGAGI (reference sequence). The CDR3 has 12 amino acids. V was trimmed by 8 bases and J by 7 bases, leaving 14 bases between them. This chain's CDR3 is CASSYRDGEAFF. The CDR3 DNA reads TGTGCCAGCTCATACAGGGATGGTGAAGCTTTCTTT.

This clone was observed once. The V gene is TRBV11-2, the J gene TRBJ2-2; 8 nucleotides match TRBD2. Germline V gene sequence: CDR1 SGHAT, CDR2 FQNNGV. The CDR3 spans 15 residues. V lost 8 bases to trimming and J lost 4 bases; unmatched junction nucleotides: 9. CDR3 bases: TGTGCCAGCCGCCTGGGGCTAGCGGGCACCGGGGAGCTGTTTTTT. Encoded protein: CASRLGLAGTGELFF.

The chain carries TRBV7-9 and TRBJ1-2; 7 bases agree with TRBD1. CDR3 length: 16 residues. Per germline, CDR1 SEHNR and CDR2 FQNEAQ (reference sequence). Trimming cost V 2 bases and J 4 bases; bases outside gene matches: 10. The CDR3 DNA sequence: TGTGCCAGCAGCTTAAACAGGGGTCCCCCTATCTATGGCTACACCTTC. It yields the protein CASSLNRGPPIYGYTF.

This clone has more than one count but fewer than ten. The CDR3 nucleotides are TGCGCCAGCAGCCCGACAGACTCTGGGGCCAACGTCCTGACTTTC. Translated: CASSPTDSGANVLTF. The gene calls are TRBV5-1 and TRBJ2-6; a weak D match, TRBD1 (5 bases). Trimming left V 4 bases short and J 0 bases short, with 8 bases between. CDR3 length equals 15 residues. The germline gives CDR1 SGHRS, CDR2 YFSETQ.

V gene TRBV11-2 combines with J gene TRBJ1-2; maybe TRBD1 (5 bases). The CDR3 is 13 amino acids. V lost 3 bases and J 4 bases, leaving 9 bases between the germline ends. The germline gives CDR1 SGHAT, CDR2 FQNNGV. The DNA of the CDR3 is TGTGCCAGCAGCTTGGGACCTGTCTATGGCTACACCTTC. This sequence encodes CASSLGPVYGYTF.

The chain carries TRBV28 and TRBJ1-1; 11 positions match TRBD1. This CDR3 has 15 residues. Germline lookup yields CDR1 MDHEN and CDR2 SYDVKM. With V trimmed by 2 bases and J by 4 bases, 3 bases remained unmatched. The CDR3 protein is CASSLGGTGGTEAFF. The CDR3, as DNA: TGTGCCAGCAGTTTAGGTGGGACAGGGGGCACTGAAGCTTTCTTT.

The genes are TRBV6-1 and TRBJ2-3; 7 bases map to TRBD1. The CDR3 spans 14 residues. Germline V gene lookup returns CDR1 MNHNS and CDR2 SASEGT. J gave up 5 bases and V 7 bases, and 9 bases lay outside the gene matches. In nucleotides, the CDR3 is TGTGCCAGCAAAAGGCAGGGGGTAGTAGATACGCAGTATTTT. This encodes CASKRQGVVDTQYF.

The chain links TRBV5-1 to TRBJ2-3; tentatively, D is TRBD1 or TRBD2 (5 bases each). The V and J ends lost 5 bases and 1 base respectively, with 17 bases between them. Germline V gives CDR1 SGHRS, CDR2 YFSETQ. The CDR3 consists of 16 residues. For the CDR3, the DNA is TGCGCCAGCAGTGGGGGTCGGTCGGCAGGCACAGATACGCAGTATTTT. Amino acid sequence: CASSGGRSAGTDTQYF.

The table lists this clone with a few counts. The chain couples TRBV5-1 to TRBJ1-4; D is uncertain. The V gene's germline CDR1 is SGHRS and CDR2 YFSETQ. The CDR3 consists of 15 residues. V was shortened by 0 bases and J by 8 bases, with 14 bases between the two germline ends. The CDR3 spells CASSLESRLEEKLFF. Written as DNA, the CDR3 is TGCGCCAGCAGCTTGGAAAGCAGGTTGGAGGAAAAACTGTTTTTT. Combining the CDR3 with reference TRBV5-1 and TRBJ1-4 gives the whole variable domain KAGVTQTPRYLIKTRGQQVTLSCSPISGHRSVSWYQQTPGQGLQFLFEYFSETQRNKGNFPGRFSGRQFSNSRSEMNVSTLELGDSALYLCASSLESRLEEKLFFGSGTQLSVL.

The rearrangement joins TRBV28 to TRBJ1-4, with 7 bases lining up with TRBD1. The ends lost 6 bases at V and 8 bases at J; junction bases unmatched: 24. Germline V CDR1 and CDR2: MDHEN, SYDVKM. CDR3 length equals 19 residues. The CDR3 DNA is TGTGCCAGCAGGCATCCTACGACGGGTCAGGGGGGAGATAGGGAAAAACTGTTTTTT. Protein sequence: CASRHPTTGQGGDREKLFF.

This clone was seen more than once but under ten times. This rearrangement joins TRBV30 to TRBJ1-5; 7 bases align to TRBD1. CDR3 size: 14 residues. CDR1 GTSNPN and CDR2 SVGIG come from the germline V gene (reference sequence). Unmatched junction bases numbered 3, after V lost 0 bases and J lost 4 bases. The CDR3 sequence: CAWSVRQGNQPQHF. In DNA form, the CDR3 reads TGTGCCTGGAGTGTAAGACAGGGAAATCAGCCCCAGCATTTT. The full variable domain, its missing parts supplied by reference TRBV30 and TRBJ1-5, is SQTIHQWPATLVQPVGSPLSLECTVEGTSNPNLYWYRQAAGRGLQLLFYSVGIGQISSEVPQNLSASRPQDRQFILSSKKLLLSDSGFYLCAWSVRQGNQPQHFGDGTRLSIL.